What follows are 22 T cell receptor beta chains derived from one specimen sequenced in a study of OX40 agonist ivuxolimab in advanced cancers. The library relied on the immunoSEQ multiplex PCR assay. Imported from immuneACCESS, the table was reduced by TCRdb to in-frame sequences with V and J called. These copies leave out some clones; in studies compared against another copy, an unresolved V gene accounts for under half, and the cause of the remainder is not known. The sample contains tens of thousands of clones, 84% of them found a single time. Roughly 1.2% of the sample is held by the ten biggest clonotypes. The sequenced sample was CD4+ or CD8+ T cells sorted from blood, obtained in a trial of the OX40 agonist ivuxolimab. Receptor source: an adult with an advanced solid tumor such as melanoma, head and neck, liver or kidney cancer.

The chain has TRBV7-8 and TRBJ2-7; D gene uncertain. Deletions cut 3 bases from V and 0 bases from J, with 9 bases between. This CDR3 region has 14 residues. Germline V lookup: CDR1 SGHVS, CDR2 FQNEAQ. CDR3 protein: CASSFYRYSYEQYF. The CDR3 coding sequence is TGTGCCAGCAGCTTTTACAGATACTCCTACGAGCAGTACTTC.

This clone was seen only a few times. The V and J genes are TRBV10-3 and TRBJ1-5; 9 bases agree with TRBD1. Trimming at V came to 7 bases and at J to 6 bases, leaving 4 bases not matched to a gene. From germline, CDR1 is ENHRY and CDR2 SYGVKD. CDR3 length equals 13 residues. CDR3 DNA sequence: TGTGCCATCACCCCGGACAGGGGTCAGCCCCAGCATTTT. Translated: CAITPDRGQPQHF.

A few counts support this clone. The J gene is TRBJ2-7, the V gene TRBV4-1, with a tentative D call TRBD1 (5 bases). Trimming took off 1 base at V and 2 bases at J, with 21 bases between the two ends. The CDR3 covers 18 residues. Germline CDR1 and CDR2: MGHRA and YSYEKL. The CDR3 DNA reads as TGCGCCAGCAGCCAAGGGTCCGTGACAGACCTGCCCGCCTACGAGCAGTACTTC. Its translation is CASSQGSVTDLPAYEQYF.

CDR3 amino acids: CASSSTGLQTKETQYF. CDR3 DNA: TGTGCCAGCAGCTCAACCGGGCTGCAGACCAAAGAGACCCAGTACTTC. The chain has TRBV7-9 and TRBJ2-5; D unclear. This CDR3 has 16 residues. Germline loops: CDR1 SEHNR, CDR2 FQNEAQ (reference sequence). V was clipped by 4 bases and J by 3 bases, with 18 bases between them.

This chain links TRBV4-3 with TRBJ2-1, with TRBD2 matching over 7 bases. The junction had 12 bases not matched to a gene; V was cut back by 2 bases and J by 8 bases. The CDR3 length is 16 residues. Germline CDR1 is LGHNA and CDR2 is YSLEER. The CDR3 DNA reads TGCGCCAGCAGCCAACTCTGGGCGGGGGTCGTCGATGAGCAGTTCTTC. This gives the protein CASSQLWAGVVDEQFF.

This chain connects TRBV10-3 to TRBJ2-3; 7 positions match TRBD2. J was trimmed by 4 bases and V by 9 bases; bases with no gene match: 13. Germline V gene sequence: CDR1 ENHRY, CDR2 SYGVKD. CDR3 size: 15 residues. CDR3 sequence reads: CAISTSLGLADTQYF. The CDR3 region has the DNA TGTGCCATTTCGACTAGCCTGGGGCTGGCAGATACGCAGTATTTT.

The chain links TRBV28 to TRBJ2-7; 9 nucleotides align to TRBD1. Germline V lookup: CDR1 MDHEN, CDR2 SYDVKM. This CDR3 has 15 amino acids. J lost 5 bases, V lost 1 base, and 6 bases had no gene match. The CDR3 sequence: CASSLFRDRVNEQYF. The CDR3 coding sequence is TGTGCCAGCAGTTTATTCAGGGACAGGGTAAACGAGCAGTACTTC.

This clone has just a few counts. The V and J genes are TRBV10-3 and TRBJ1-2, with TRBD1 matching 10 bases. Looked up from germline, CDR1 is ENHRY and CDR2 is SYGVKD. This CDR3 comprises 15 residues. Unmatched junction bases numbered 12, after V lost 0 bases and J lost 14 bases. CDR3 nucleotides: TGTGCCATCAGTGAGTCCTCCCGGGACAGGGGATCTCCTACCTTC. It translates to CAISESSRDRGSPTF.

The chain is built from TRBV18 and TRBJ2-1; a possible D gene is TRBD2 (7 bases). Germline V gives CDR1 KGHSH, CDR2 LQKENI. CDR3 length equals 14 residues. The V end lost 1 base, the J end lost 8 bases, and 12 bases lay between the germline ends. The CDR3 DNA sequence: TGTGCCAGCTCACCACGGGCGGGGGCCGATGAGCAGTTCTTC. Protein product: CASSPRAGADEQFF.

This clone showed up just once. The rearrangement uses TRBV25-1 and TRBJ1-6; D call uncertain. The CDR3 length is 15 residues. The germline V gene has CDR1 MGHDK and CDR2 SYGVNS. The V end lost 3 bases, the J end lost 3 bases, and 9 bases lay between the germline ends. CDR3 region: CASSELLDYNSPLHF. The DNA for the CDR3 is TGTGCCAGCAGTGAGCTGTTAGACTATAATTCACCCCTCCACTTT.

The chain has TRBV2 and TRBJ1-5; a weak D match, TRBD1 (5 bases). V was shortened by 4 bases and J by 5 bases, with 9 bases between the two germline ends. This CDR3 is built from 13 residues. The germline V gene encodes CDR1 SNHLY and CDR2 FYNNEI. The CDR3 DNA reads TGTGCCAGCAGTGTTGTAGGGGATCAGCCCCAGCATTTT. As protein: CASSVVGDQPQHF.

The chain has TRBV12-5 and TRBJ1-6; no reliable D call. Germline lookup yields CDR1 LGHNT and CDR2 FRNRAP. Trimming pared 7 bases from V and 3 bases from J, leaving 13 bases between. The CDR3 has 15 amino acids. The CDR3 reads CASARGVGYNSPLHF. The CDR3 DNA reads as TGTGCTAGTGCCCGCGGGGTGGGCTATAATTCACCCCTCCACTTT.

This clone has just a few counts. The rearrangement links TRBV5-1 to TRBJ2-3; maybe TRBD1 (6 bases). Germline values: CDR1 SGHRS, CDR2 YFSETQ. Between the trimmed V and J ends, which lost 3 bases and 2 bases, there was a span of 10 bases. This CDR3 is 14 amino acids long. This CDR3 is CASSSDRNTDTQYF. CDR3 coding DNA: TGCGCCAGCAGCTCGGACAGAAACACAGATACGCAGTATTTT.

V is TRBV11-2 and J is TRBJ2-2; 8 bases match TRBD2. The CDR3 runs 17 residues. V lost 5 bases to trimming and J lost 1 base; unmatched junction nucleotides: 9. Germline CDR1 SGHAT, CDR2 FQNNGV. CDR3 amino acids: CASSPQRGLGNTGELFF. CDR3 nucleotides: TGTGCCAGCAGCCCCCAGCGGGGGTTGGGGAACACCGGGGAGCTGTTTTTT.

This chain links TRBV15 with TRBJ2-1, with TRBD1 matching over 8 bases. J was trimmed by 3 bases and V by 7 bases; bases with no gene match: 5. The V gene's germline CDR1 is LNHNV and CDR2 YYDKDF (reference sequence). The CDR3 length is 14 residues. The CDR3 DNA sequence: TGTGCCACCAATCCGGGACAGGACTACAATGAGCAGTTCTTC. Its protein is CATNPGQDYNEQFF.

The DNA for the CDR3 is TGTGCCAGCAGTTACGTTGCGGGAGGGACTGAAGCTTTCTTT. Translating gives CASSYVAGGTEAFF. The chain couples TRBV6-5 to TRBJ1-1; no reliable D call. V was pared by 2 bases and J by 5 bases, with 12 bases between. The CDR3 contains 14 residues. Germline V lookup: CDR1 MNHEY, CDR2 SVGAGI.

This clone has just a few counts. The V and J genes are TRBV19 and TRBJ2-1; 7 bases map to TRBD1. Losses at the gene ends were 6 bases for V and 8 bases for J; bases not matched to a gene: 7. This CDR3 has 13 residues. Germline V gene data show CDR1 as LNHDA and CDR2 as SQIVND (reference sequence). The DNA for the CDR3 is TGTGCCAGTAGGAGGACAGGCCATGATGAGCAGTTCTTC. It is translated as CASRRTGHDEQFF.

The CDR3 loop is CASSQTRSSYNEQFF. CDR3 sequence (DNA): TGCGCCAGCAGCCAGACGCGGAGCTCCTACAATGAGCAGTTCTTC. This chain connects TRBV4-3 to TRBJ2-1; D not certain. The germline V gene encodes CDR1 LGHNA and CDR2 YSLEER. With 3 bases removed from V and 0 bases from J, the gap between germline ends came to 9 bases. The CDR3 runs to 15 residues.

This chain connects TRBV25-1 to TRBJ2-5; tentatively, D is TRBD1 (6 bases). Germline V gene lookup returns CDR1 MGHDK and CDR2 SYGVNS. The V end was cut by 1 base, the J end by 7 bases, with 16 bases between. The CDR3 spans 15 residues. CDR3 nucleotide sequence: TGTGCCAGCAGTGAATTTAACTGGGGGCAGGGGACCCAGTACTTC. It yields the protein CASSEFNWGQGTQYF.

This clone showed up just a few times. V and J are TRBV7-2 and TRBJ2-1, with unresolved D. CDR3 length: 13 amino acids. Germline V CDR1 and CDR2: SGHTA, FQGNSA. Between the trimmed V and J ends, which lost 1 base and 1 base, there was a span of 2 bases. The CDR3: CASSLESYNEQFF. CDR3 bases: TGTGCCAGCAGCTTAGAATCCTACAATGAGCAGTTCTTC.

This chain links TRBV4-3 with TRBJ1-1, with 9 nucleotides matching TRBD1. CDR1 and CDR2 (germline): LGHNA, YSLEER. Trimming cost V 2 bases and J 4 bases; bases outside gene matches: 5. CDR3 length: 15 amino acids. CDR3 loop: CASSQPGTGTTEAFF. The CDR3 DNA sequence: TGCGCCAGCAGCCAACCCGGGACAGGGACCACTGAAGCTTTCTTT.

CDR3 sequence: CASSETGTSGVSMQYF. The CDR3 region has the DNA TGCGCCAGCAGCGAGACCGGGACTAGCGGGGTCAGCATGCAGTATTTT. The V call is TRBV5-1, the J call TRBJ2-3, with 13 bases fitting TRBD2. This CDR3 has 16 amino acids. The V gene end was trimmed by 4 bases and the J gene end by 11 bases; junction bases not matched to a gene: 13. Germline V gene lookup returns CDR1 SGHRS and CDR2 YFSETQ.